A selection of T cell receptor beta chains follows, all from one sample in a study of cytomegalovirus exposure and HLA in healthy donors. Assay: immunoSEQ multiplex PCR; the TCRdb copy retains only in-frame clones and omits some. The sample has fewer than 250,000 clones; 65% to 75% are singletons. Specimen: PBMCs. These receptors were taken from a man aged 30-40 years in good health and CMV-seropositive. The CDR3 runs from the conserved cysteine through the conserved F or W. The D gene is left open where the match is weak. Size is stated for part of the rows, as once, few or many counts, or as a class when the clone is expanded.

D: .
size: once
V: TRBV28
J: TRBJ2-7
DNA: TGTGCCAGCAGTTTAGGCGGCTCTAGGCACGAGCAGTACTTC
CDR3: CASSLGGSRHEQYF

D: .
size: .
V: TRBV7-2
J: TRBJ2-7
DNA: TGTGCCAGCAGCCCATGGGCGGGGGCCAACGAGCAGTACTTC
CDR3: CASSPWAGANEQYF

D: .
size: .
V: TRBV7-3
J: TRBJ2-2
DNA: TGTGCCAGCAGCACCCGACACGATACCGGGGAGCTGTTTTTT
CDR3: CASSTRHDTGELFF

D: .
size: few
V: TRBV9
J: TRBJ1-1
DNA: TGTGCCAGCAGCGCAACTACAGGGTTCACTGAAGCTTTCTTT
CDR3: CASSATTGFTEAFF

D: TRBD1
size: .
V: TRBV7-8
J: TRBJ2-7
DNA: TGTGCCAGCAGCCCAGGGACAGGAAGCTCCTACGAGCAGTACTTC
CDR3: CASSPGTGSSYEQYF

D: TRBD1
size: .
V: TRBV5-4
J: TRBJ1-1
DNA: TGTGCCAGCAGCTACAACGACAGGGGTGAAGCTTTCTTT
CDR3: CASSYNDRGEAFF

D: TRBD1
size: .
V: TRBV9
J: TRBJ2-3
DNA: TGTGCCAGCAGCGAGGGACAGGGTAACACAGATACGCAGTATTTT
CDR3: CASSEGQGNTDTQYF

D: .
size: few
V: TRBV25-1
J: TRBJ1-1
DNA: TGTGCCAGCAGTCAAGGGGAGGACACTGAAGCTTTCTTT
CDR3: CASSQGEDTEAFF

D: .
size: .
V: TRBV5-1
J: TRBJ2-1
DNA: TGCGCCAGCAGCTTGGGGCTTAATGAGCAGTTCTTC
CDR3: CASSLGLNEQFF

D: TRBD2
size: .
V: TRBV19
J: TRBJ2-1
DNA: TGTGCCAGTAGTGCGGGCGGGGGGGCCGATGAGCAGTTCTTC
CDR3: CASSAGGGADEQFF

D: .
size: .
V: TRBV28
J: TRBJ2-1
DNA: TGTGCCAGCAGTAGCCAGACTTGGAATGAGCAGTTCTTC
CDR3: CASSSQTWNEQFF

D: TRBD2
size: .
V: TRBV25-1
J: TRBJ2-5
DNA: TGTGCCAGCAGTGGCCCCAGACTAGCGGGAAGGGAGACCCAGTACTTC
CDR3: CASSGPRLAGRETQYF

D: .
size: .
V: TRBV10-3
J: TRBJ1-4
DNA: TGTGCCATCAGGGAGGGTAGAACTAATGAAAAACTGTTTTTT
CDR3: CAIREGRTNEKLFF

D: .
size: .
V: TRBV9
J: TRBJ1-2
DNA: TGTGCCAGCAGCCTTACGGGGGGGGCGAACTATGGCTACACCTTC
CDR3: CASSLTGGANYGYTF

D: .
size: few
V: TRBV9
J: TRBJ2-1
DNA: TGTGCCAGCAGCGTAGTGGCTAGCTGGAGCTCCTACAATGAGCAGTTCTTC
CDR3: CASSVVASWSSYNEQFF

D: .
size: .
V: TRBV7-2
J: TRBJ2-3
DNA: TGTGCCAGCAGCTTCGGCGGGGCGGCAGATACGCAGTATTTT
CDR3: CASSFGGAADTQYF

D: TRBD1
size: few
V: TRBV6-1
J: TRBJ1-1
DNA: TGTGCCAGCAGTGAGTACCGGGACAGAAGTTTTGAAGCTTTCTTT
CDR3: CASSEYRDRSFEAFF

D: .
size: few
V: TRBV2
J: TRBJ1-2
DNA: TGTGCCAGCAGGTCGTCGGTAAGAAACTATGGCTACACCTTC
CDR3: CASRSSVRNYGYTF

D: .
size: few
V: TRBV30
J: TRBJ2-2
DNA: TGTGCCTGGAGTGGCAGGATCCAGCTGTTTTTT
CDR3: CAWSGRIQLFF

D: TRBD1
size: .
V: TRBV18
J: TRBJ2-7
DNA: TGTGCCAGCTCACCCCCTGGGACAGGGGGGACCTACGAGCAGTACTTC
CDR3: CASSPPGTGGTYEQYF

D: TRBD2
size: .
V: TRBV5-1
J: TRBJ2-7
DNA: TGCGCCAGCAGCCGAGATAGCGGGGGGCTTATCTACGAGCAGTACTTC
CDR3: CASSRDSGGLIYEQYF

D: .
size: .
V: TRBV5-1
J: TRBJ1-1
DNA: TGCGCCAGCAGCTTGAGGCCGGGAGAAGCTTTCTTT
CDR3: CASSLRPGEAFF

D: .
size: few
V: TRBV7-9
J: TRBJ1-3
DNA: TGTGCCAGCAGCTTTGTGCCCTCCCGGGGAAACACCATATATTTT
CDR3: CASSFVPSRGNTIYF

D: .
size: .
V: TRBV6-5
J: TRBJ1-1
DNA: TGTGCCAGCAGCTTTACAGGGTCCCACACTGAAGCTTTCTTT
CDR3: CASSFTGSHTEAFF

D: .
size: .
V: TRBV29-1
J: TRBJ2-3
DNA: TGCAGCGTGGGCGGAGGAACAGATACGCAGTATTTT
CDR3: CSVGGGTDTQYF

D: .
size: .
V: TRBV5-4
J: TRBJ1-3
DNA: TGTGCCAGCAGCTTAGGGGGGGCTTCTGGAAACACCATATATTTT
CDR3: CASSLGGASGNTIYF

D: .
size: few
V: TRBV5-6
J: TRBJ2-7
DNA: TGTGCCAGCAGCTTGGCTTGGGGCGTCTACGAGCAGTACTTC
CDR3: CASSLAWGVYEQYF

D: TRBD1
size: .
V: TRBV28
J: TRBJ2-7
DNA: TGTGCCAGCCTAGGACTGGGACAGGGGACCTCCTACGAGCAGTACTTC
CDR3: CASLGLGQGTSYEQYF

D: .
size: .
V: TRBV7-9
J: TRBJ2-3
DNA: TGTGCCAGCAGCTTATTTGCGGTAAAAGGCACAGATACGCAGTATTTT
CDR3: CASSLFAVKGTDTQYF

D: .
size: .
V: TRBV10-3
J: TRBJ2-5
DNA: TGTGCCATCAGTGAATGGACAGATCAAGAGACCCAGTACTTC
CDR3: CAISEWTDQETQYF